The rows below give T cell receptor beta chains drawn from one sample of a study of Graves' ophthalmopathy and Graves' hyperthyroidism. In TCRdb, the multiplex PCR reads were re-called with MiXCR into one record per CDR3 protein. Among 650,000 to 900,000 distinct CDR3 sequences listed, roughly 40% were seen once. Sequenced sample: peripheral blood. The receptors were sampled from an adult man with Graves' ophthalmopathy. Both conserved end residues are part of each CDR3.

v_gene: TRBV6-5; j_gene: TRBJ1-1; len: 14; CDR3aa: CASSVGLSDTEAFF
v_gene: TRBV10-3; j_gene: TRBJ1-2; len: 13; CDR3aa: CASRPRGHYGYTF
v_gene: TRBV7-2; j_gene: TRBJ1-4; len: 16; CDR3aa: CASSPDKGQGNEKLFF
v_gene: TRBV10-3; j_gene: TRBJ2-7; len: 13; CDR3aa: CASSYSDSYEQYF
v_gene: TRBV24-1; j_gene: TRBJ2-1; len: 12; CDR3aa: CATSEADAEQFF
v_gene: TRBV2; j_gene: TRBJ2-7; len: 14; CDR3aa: CASSTARNSYEQYF
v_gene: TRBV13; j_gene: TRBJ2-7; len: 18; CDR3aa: CASSLGADTAGSSYEQYF
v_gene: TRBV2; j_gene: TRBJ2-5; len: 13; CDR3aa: CASRRQGQETQYF
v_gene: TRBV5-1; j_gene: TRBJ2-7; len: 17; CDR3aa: CASSLSPRQGGIYEQYF
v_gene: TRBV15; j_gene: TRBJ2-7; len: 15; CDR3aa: CATSRTSGNSYEQYF
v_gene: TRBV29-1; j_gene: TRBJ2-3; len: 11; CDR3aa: CSVGVTDTQYF
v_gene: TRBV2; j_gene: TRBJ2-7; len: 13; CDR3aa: CATLTAGGHEQYF
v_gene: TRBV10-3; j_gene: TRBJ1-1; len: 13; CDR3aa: CASSSKGHAEAFF